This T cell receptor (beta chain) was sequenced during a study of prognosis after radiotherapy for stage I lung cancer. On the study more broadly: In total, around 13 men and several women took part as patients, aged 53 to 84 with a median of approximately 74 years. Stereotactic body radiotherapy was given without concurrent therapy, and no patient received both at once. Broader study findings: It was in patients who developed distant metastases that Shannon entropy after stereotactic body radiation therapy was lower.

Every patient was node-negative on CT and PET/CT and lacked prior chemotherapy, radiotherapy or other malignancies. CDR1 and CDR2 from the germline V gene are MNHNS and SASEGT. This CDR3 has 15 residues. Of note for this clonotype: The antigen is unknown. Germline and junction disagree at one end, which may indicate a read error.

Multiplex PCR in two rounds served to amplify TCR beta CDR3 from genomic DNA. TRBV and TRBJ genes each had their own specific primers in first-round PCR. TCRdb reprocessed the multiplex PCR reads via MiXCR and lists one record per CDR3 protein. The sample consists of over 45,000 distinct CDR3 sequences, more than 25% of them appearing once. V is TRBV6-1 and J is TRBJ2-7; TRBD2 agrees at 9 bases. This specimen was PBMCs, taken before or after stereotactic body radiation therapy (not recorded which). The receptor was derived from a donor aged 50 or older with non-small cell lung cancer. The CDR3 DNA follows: TGTGCCAGCCGGGGTAGCGGGGGACCATCCTACGAGCAATACTTC. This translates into CASRGSGGPSYEQYF.